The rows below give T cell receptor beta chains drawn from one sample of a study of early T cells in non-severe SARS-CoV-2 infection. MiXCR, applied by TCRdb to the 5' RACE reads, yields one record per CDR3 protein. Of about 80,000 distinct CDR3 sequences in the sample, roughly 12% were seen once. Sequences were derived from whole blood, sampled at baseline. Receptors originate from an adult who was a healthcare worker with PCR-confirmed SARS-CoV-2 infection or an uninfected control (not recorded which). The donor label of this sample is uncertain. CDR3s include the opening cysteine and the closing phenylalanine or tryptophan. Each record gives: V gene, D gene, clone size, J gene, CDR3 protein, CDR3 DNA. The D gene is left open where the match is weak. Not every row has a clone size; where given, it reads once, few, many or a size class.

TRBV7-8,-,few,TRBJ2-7,CASSTTGGEQYF,TGTGCCAGCAGCACCACTGGCGGCGAGCAGTACTTC
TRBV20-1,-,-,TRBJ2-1,CSALSLASNEQFF,TGCAGTGCCCTTTCCCTAGCGTCTAATGAGCAGTTCTTC
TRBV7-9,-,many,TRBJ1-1,CASSLGTGRNTEAFF,TGTGCCAGCAGCTTAGGGACGGGGAGGAACACTGAAGCTTTCTTT
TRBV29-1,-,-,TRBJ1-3,CSVLGAGPGNTIYF,TGCAGCGTTCTTGGGGCAGGGCCTGGAAACACCATATATTTT
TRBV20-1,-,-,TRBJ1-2,CSARDSVFTYGYTF,TGCAGTGCTAGAGACAGTGTGTTTACTTATGGCTACACCTTC
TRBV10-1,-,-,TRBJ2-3,CASSDGQGTDTQYF,TGCGCCAGCAGTGATGGCCAGGGGACAGATACGCAGTATTTT
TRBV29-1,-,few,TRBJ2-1,CSVELGAGTGQFF,TGCAGCGTTGAGCTGGGTGCAGGGACTGGGCAGTTCTTC
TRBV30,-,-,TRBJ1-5,CAWSVIGRDNQPQHF,TGTGCCTGGAGTGTTATAGGGAGAGACAATCAGCCCCAGCATTTT
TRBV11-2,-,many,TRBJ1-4,CASSGPQGGLNEKLFF,TGTGCCAGCAGCGGACCTCAGGGCGGCCTTAATGAAAAACTGTTTTTT
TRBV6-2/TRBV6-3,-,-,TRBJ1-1,CASRGDRGTEAFF,TGTGCCAGCAGGGGGGATCGGGGCACTGAAGCTTTCTTT
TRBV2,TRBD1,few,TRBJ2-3,CASRRVGTGPSEDTQYF,TGTGCCAGCAGAAGGGTGGGGACAGGCCCCTCCGAGGATACGCAGTATTTT
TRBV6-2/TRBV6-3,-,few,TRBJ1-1,CASSYPGTRAFF,TGTGCCAGCAGTTACCCAGGGACAAGAGCTTTCTTT
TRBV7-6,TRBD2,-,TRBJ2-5,CASRGGSGETQYF,TGTGCCAGCAGGGGCGGGAGTGGAGAGACCCAGTACTTC
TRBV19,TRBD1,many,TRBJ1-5,CASSGTGNQPQHF,TGTGCCAGTAGCGGGACAGGCAATCAGCCCCAGCATTTT
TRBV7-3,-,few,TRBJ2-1,CASSLSGWSGQHAEQFF,TGTGCCAGCAGCTTAAGTGGTTGGTCAGGGCAGCACGCTGAGCAGTTCTTC
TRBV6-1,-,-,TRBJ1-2,CASSDGWRGQLYDYTF,TGTGCCAGCAGTGACGGCTGGCGAGGGCAGCTTTACGACTACACCTTC
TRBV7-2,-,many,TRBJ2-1,CASSRFSRLYNEQFF,TGTGCCAGCAGCCGTTTTTCTAGGCTCTACAATGAGCAGTTCTTC
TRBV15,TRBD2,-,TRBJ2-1,CATSRGGRQLNEQFF,TGTGCCACCAGCAGAGGCGGGAGGCAGCTGAATGAGCAGTTCTTC
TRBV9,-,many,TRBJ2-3,CASSVGGGLNADTQYF,TGTGCCAGCAGCGTGGGAGGGGGCCTTAACGCAGATACGCAGTATTTT
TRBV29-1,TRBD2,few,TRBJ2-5,CSVSVWLAEETQYF,TGCAGCGTTTCTGTCTGGCTAGCGGAAGAGACCCAGTACTTC
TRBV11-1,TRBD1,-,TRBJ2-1,CASSLEVWGTGDDEQFF,TGTGCCAGCAGCTTAGAAGTTTGGGGGACAGGGGATGATGAGCAGTTCTTC
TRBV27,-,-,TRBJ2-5,CASSPVLGAWATQYF,TGTGCCAGCAGCCCCGTGCTGGGGGCTTGGGCGACCCAGTACTTC
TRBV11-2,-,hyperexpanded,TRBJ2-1,CASSLALLHGQFF,TGTGCCAGCAGCTTAGCTTTATTACATGGGCAGTTCTTC
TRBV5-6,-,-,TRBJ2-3,CASSFYRSTDTQYF,TGTGCCAGCAGCTTCTACCGGAGCACAGATACGCAGTATTTT